This entry is about one TCR beta chain. This specimen comes from a study of blood T cell repertoires in COVID-19. The wider study: Acute and convalescent COVID-19 samples came from the United States, Italy and Spain.

Profiling relied on immunoSEQ multiplex PCR, and the TCRdb table lists in-frame clones only, not all of them. The table shows 100,000 to 140,000 clones, with about four fifths occurring only once. The V and J ends lost 7 bases and 0 bases, in that order; junction bases with no gene match: 10. There are 16 residues in the CDR3. J is TRBJ2-7 and V is TRBV6-7; 9 positions agree with TRBD2. TRBV6-7 is an ORF, with its function uncertain. This receptor was obtained from a human donor in a cohort sampled during active COVID-19. The sequenced sample consisted of peripheral blood. CDR3 nucleotide sequence: TGTGCCAGCACCAAGGGACTAGCCCTAAGCTCCTACGAGCAGTACGTC. Translation gives CASTKGLALSSYEQYV.